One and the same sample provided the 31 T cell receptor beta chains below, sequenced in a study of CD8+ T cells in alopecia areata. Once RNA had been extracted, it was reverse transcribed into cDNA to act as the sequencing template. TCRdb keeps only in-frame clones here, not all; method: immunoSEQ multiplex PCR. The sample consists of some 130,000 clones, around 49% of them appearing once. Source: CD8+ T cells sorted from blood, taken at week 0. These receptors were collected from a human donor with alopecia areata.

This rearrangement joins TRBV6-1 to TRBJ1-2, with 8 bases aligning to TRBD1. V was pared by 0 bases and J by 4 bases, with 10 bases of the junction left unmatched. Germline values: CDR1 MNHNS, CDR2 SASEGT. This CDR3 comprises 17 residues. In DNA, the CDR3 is TGTGCCAGCAGTGAAGCCCGATCCCGGGACAGGATCTATGGCTACACCTTC. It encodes CASSEARSRDRIYGYTF.

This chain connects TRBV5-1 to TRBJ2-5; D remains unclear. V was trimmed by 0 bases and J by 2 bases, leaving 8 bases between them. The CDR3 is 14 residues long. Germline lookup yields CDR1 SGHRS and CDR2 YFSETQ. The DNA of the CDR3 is TGCGCCAGCAGCTTGGGACGACGGCAAGAGACCCAGTACTTC. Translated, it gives CASSLGRRQETQYF.

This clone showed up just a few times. Here the CDR3 reads CASSQVSYEQYF. In DNA, the CDR3 is TGTGCCAGCAGCCAAGTTAGCTACGAGCAGTACTTC. This rearrangement joins TRBV14 to TRBJ2-7; D not resolved. This CDR3 is built from 12 residues. The germline V gene has CDR1 SGHDN and CDR2 FVKESK. Trimming cost V 1 base and J 3 bases, with 4 bases left between them.

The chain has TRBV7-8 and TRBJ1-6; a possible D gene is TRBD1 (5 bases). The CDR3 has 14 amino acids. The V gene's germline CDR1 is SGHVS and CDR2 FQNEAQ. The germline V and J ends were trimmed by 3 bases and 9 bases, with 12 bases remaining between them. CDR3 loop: CASSLGLGVSPLHF. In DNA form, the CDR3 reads TGTGCCAGCAGCTTGGGACTGGGGGTTTCACCCCTCCACTTT. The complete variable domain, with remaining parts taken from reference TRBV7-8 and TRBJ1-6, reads GAGVSQSPRYKVAKRGQDVALRCDPISGHVSLFWYQQALGQGPEFLTYFQNEAQLDKSGLPSDRFFAERPEGSVSTLKIQRTQQEDSAVYLCASSLGLGVSPLHFGNGTRLTVT.

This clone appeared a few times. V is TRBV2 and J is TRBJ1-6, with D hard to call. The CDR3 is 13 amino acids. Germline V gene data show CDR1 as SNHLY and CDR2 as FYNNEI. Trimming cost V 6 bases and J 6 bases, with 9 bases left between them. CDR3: CASRSQVNSPLHF. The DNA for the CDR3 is TGTGCCAGCAGAAGCCAGGTTAATTCACCCCTCCACTTT. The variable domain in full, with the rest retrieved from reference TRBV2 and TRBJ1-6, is EPEVTQTPSHQVTQMGQEVILRCVPISNHLYFYWYRQILGQKVEFLVSFYNNEISEKSEIFDDQFSVERPDGSNFTLKIRSTKLEDSAMYFCASRSQVNSPLHFGNGTRLTVT.

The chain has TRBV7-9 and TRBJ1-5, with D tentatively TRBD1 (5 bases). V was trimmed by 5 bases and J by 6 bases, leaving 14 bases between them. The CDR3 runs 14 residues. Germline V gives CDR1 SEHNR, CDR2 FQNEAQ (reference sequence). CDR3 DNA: TGTGCCAGCAGCCCGGGGCTTGGTGGTCAGCCCCAGCATTTT. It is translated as CASSPGLGGQPQHF.

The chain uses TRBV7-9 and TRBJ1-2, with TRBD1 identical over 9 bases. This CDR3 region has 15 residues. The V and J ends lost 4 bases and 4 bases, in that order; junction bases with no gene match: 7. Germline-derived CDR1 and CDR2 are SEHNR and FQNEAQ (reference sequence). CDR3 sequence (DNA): TGTGCCAGCAGCTCCTGGGACAGGGAGGCCTATGGCTACACCTTC. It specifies CASSSWDREAYGYTF.

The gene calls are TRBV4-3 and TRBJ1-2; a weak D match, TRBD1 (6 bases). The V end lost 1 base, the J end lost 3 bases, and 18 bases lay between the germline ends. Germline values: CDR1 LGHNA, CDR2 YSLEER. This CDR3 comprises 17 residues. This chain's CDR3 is CASSQGVNAGADYGYTF. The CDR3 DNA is TGCGCCAGCAGCCAAGGGGTAAACGCAGGGGCTGACTATGGCTACACCTTC.

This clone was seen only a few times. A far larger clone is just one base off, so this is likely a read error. CDR3 sequence: CASSYGGATDTQYF. The CDR3 DNA is TGTGCCAGCAGTTACGGGGGGGCCACAGATACGCAGTATTTT. The J gene is TRBJ2-3, the V gene TRBV13; 8 bases line up with TRBD2. The CDR3 loop spans 14 amino acids. Germline V gene data show CDR1 as PRHDT and CDR2 as FYEKMQ (reference sequence). After removal of 6 bases from V and 2 bases from J, the junction contained 4 bases not matched to a gene.

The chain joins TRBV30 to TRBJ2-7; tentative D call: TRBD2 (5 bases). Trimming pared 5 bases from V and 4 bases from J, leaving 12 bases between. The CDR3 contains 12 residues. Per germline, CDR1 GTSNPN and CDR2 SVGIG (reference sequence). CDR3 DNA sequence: TGTGCCTGGTTGGGCCCGGGGTACGAGCAGTACTTC. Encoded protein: CAWLGPGYEQYF.

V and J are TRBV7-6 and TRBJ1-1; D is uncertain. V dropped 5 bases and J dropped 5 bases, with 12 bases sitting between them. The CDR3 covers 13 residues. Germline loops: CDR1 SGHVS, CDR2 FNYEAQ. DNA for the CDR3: TGTGCCAGCAGCCCCATCTACGGAACTGAAGCTTTCTTT. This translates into CASSPIYGTEAFF.

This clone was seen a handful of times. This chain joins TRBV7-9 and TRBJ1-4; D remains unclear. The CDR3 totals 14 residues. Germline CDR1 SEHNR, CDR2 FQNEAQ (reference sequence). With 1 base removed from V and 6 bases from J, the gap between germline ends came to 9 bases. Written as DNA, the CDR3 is TGTGCCAGCAGCTTAGGGGCCCCGTATGAAAAACTGTTTTTT. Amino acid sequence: CASSLGAPYEKLFF.

CDR3 amino acids: CASSPGQGETETQYF. CDR3 nucleotide sequence: TGTGCCAGCAGCCCCGGACAGGGGGAAACAGAGACCCAGTACTTC. The chain couples TRBV7-9 to TRBJ2-5; TRBD1 matches at 10 bases. The germline gives CDR1 SEHNR, CDR2 FQNEAQ (reference sequence). This CDR3 comprises 15 residues. V trimming: 5 bases; J trimming: 4 bases; junction bases outside the gene matches: 7.

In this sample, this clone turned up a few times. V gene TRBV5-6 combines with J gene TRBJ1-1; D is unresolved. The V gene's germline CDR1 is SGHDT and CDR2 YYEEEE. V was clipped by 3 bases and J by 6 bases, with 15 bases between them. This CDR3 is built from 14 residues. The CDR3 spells CASSSSGWQPEAFF. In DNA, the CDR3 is TGTGCCAGCAGCTCCTCAGGATGGCAGCCTGAAGCTTTCTTT.

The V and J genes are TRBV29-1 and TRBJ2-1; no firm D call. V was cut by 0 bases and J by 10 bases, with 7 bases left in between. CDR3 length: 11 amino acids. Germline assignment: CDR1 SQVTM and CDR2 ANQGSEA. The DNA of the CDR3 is TGCAGCGTTGAAGAATTCAGAGAGCAGTTCTTC. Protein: CSVEEFREQFF.

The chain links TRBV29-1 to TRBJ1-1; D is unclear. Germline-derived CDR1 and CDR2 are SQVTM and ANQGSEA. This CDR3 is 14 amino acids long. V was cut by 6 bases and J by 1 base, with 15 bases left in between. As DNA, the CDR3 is TGCAGCGTCCCCCCTGGAGAGTGGAACACTGAAGCTTTCTTT. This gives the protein CSVPPGEWNTEAFF.

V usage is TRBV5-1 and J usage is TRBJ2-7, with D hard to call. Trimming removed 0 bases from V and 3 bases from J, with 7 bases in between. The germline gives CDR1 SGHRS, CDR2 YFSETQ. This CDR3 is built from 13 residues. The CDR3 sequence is CASSLADHYEQYF. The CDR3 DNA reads TGCGCCAGCAGCTTGGCAGATCACTACGAGCAGTACTTC.

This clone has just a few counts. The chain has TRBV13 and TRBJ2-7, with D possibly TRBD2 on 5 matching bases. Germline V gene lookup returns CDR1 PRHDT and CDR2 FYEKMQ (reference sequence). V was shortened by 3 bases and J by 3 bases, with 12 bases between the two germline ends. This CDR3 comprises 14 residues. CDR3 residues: CASSFSEDLYEQYF. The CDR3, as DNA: TGTGCCAGCAGCTTTAGCGAGGACCTCTACGAGCAGTACTTC. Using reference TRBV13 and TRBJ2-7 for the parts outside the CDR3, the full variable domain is AAGVIQSPRHLIKEKRETATLKCYPIPRHDTVYWYQQGPGQDPQFLISFYEKMQSDKGSIPDRFSAQQFSDYHSELNMSSLELGDSALYFCASSFSEDLYEQYFGPGTRLTVT.

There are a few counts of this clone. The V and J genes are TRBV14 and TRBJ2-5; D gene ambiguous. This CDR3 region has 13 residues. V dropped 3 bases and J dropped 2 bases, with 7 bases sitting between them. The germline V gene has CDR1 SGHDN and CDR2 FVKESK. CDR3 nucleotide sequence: TGTGCCAGCAGCCAGGACGGGCAAGAGACCCAGTACTTC. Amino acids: CASSQDGQETQYF.

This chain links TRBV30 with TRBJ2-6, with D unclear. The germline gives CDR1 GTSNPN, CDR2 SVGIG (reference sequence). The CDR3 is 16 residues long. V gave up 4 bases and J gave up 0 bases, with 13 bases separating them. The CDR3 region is CAWTRHQGSGANVLTF. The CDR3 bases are TGTGCCTGGACAAGACATCAAGGCTCTGGGGCCAACGTCCTGACTTTC.

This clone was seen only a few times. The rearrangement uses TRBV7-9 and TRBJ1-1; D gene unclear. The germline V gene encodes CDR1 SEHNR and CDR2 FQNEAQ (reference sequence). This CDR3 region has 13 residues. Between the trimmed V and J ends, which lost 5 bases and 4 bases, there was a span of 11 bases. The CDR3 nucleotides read TGTGCCAGCAGCCCTGTCGTCACCACTGAAGCTTTCTTT. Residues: CASSPVVTTEAFF. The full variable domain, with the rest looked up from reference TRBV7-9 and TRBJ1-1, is DTGVSQNPRHKITKRGQNVTFRCDPISEHNRLYWYRQTLGQGPEFLTYFQNEAQLEKSRLLSDRFSAERPKGSFSTLEIQRTEQGDSAMYLCASSPVVTTEAFFGQGTRLTVV.

The CDR3 nucleotides are TGTGCCAGTAGCCCACCGGGGGGTCAGGACACTGAAGCTTTCTTT. It specifies CASSPPGGQDTEAFF. J is TRBJ1-1 and V is TRBV19, with D possibly being TRBD1 (5 bases). The CDR3 loop spans 15 amino acids. V was shortened by 6 bases and J by 3 bases, with 17 bases between the two germline ends. From germline, CDR1 is LNHDA and CDR2 SQIVND (reference sequence).

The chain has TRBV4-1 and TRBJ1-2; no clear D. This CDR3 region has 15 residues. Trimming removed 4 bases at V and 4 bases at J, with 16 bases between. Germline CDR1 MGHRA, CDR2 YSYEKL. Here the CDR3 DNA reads TGCGCCAGCAGCCTCGATCGTAGAGGAACCTATGGCTACACCTTC. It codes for CASSLDRRGTYGYTF.

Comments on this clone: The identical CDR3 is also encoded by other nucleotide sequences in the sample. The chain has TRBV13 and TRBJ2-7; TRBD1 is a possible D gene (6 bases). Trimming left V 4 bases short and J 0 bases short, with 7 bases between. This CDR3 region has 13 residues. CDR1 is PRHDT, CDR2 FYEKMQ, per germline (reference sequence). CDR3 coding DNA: TGTGCCAGCAGCTCGGACAGCTCCTACGAGCAGTACTTC. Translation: CASSSDSSYEQYF.

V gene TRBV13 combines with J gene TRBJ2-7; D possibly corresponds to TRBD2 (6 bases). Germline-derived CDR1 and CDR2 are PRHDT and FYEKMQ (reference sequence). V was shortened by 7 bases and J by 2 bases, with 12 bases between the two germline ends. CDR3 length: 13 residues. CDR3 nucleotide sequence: TGTGCCAGCAAGTCGACGGGGGCCTACGAGCAGTACTTC. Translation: CASKSTGAYEQYF.

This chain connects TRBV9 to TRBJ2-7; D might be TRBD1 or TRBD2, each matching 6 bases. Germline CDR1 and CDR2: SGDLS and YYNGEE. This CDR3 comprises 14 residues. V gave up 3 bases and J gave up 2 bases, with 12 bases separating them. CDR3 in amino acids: CASSEEGGAYEQYF. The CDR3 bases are TGTGCCAGCAGCGAAGAGGGGGGCGCCTACGAGCAGTACTTC. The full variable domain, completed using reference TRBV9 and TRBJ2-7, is DSGVTQTPKHLITATGQRVTLRCSPRSGDLSVYWYQQSLDQGLQFLIQYYNGEERAKGNILERFSAQQFPDLHSELNLSSLELGDSALYFCASSEEGGAYEQYFGPGTRLTVT.

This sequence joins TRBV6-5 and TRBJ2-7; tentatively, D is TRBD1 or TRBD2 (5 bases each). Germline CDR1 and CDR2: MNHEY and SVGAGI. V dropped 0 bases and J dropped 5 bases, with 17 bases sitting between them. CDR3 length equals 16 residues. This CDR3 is CASSYSSGWGADEQYF. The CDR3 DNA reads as TGTGCCAGCAGTTACTCGAGCGGTTGGGGCGCCGACGAGCAGTACTTC.

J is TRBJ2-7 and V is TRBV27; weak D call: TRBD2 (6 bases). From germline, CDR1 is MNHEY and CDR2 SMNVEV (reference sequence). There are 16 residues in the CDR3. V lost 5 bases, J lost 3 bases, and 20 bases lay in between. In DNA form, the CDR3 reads TGTGCCAGCAGTAAAGGACCCGGGACTCGAGACTACGAGCAGTACTTC. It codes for CASSKGPGTRDYEQYF.

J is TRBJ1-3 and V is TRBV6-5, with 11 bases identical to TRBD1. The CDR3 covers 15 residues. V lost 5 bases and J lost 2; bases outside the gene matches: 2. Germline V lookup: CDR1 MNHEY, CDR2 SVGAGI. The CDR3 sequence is CASSPDRGPGNTIYF. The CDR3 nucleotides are TGTGCCAGCAGTCCGGACAGGGGGCCTGGAAACACCATATATTTT.

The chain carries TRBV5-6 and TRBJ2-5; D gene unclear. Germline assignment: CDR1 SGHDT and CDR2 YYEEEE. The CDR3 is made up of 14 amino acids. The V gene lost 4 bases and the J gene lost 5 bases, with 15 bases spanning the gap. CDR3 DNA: TGTGCCAGCAGCCCCGACGCCCGGCCCGAGACCCAGTACTTC. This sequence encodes CASSPDARPETQYF.

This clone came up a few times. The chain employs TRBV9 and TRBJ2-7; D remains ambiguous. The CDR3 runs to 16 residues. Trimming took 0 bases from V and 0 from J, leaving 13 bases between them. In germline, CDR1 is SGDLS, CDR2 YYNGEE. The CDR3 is CASSVASGSSSYEQYF. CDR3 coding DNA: TGTGCCAGCAGCGTAGCCTCCGGGTCCAGCTCCTACGAGCAGTACTTC.